These 32 T cell receptor beta chains were all obtained from the same sample, sequenced in a study of CD8 T cells in ankylosing spondylitis. TCRdb itself ran the 5' RACE reads through MiXCR, one entry per CDR3 protein. The sample lists fewer than 180,000 distinct CDR3 sequences, around 45% occurring once. The sequenced sample consisted of synovial fluid, either unsorted or a sorted T cell fraction (not recorded which). Receptors were obtained from a male donor with ankylosing spondylitis.

The table lists this clonotype with a few counts. The chain couples TRBV5-1 to TRBJ1-2, with 7 nucleotides matching TRBD1. The CDR3 has 16 residues. V was clipped by 4 bases and J by 3 bases; unmatched bases: 12. In germline, CDR1 is SGHRS, CDR2 YFSETQ. The CDR3 sequence: CASSPRQGAPYYGYTF. The CDR3 DNA is TGCGCCAGCAGCCCCCGACAGGGAGCGCCCTACTATGGCTACACCTTC.

The chain recombines TRBV28 with TRBJ2-1, with D maybe TRBD2 (6 bases). The CDR3 sequence is 17 residues long. With 5 bases removed from V and 0 bases from J, the gap between germline ends came to 17 bases. Per the germline V gene, CDR1 is MDHEN and CDR2 is SYDVKM. The CDR3 DNA reads as TGTGCCAGCAGTCCTACCCCACTAGCAAGCTCCTACAATGAGCAGTTCTTC. Its translation: CASSPTPLASSYNEQFF.

This clonotype was observed a single time. The rearrangement uses TRBV4-3 and TRBJ2-1, with no clear D. The CDR3 has 14 amino acids. CDR1 is LGHNA, CDR2 YSLEER, per germline. V lost 1 base, J lost 2 bases, and 6 bases lay in between. The chain's CDR3 is CASSQGEPYNEQFF. CDR3 DNA sequence: TGCGCCAGCAGCCAAGGAGAGCCCTACAATGAGCAGTTCTTC.

The rearrangement joins TRBV20-1 to TRBJ1-4; no clear D gene. This CDR3 is built from 15 residues. V shed 3 bases and J shed 5 bases, with 16 bases lying between them. From germline, CDR1 is DFQATT and CDR2 SNEGSKA (reference sequence). CDR3 region: CSARAFVGNNEKLFF. In DNA, the CDR3 is TGCAGTGCTAGGGCTTTTGTAGGGAACAATGAAAAACTGTTTTTT.

A few counts support this clonotype. The chain couples TRBV4-1 to TRBJ2-7; TRBD2 is a possible D gene (6 bases). The CDR3 is made up of 15 amino acids. CDR1 is MGHRA, CDR2 YSYEKL, per germline. V lost 0 bases to trimming and J lost 3 bases, with 12 bases between them. The DNA of the CDR3 is TGCGCCAGCAGCCAAGATTGGGGGGAATACTACGAGCAGTACTTC. Translation: CASSQDWGEYYEQYF.

J is TRBJ2-5 and V is TRBV3-1, with a tentative D call TRBD2 (6 bases). The CDR3 covers 16 residues. Trimming took 4 bases from V and 2 from J, leaving 17 bases between them. Germline CDR1 LGHDT, CDR2 YNNKEL (reference sequence). CDR3 sequence: CASSPPSWRVQETQYF. The CDR3, as DNA: TGTGCCAGCAGCCCCCCCAGTTGGAGGGTACAAGAGACCCAGTACTTC.

This chain connects TRBV20-1 to TRBJ1-4; TRBD1 agrees at 9 bases. The junction had 8 bases not matched to a gene; V was cut back by 5 bases and J by 7 bases. The CDR3 runs to 14 residues. Germline CDR1 reads DFQATT; CDR2 reads SNEGSKA (reference sequence). The CDR3 sequence: CSAAGGQGREKLFF. The CDR3 region has the DNA TGCAGTGCTGCGGGGGGACAGGGACGTGAAAAACTGTTTTTT.

The rearrangement links TRBV14 to TRBJ1-2; D unresolved. CDR1 is SGHDN, CDR2 FVKESK, per germline. This CDR3 is built from 15 residues. Trimming removed 1 base from V and 5 bases from J, with 14 bases in between. CDR3 amino acids: CASSQVPGAPYGYTF. The CDR3 coding sequence is TGTGCCAGCAGCCAAGTGCCCGGAGCACCTTATGGCTACACCTTC.

J is TRBJ2-5 and V is TRBV28; 9 bases map to TRBD2. There are 13 residues in the CDR3. The V gene end was trimmed by 10 bases and the J gene end by 3 bases; junction bases not matched to a gene: 6. The germline gives CDR1 MDHEN, CDR2 SYDVKM. CDR3 loop: CAIPGLAKETQYF. CDR3 sequence (DNA): TGTGCCATCCCGGGACTAGCTAAAGAGACCCAGTACTTC.

This clonotype was found many times. The chain carries TRBV9 and TRBJ2-1; 11 bases match TRBD2. J lost 14 bases, V lost 0 bases, and 10 bases had no gene match. The CDR3 covers 15 residues. The germline V gene encodes CDR1 SGDLS and CDR2 YYNGEE. The CDR3 region is CASSVGASGGSMEFF. The CDR3 DNA sequence: TGTGCCAGCAGCGTAGGGGCTAGCGGGGGGTCCATGGAGTTCTTC.

This clonotype has more than one count but fewer than ten. CDR3 sequence: CASSLLKVAGGPLLYNEQFF. The CDR3 coding sequence is TGCGCCAGCAGCTTGCTTAAGGTGGCGGGGGGCCCCCTATTATACAATGAGCAGTTCTTC. J is TRBJ2-1 and V is TRBV5-1, with TRBD2 matching over 8 bases. Germline CDR1 and CDR2: SGHRS and YFSETQ. This CDR3 is 20 amino acids long. V lost 1 base, J lost 4 bases, and 19 bases stayed unmatched.

The chain recombines TRBV7-9 with TRBJ1-2; TRBD1 might be the D (5 bases). Between the trimmed V and J ends, which lost 0 bases and 5 bases, there was a span of 16 bases. The germline CDR1 and CDR2 sequences are SEHNR and FQNEAQ (reference sequence). This CDR3 has 16 amino acids. CDR3 loop: CASSLARRALLYGYTF. DNA for the CDR3: TGTGCCAGCAGCTTAGCGCGCAGGGCCCTCCTGTATGGCTACACCTTC.

The chain has TRBV7-6 and TRBJ1-4; no clear D gene. The CDR3 totals 15 residues. V lost 5 bases and J 0 bases, leaving 10 bases between the germline ends. The germline V gene has CDR1 SGHVS and CDR2 FNYEAQ. In DNA, the CDR3 is TGTGCCAGCAGCCTAGAGGGTTCAACTAATGAAAAACTGTTTTTT. As protein: CASSLEGSTNEKLFF.

The chain uses TRBV27 and TRBJ2-7; 9 bases are shared with TRBD1. Germline CDR1 is MNHEY and CDR2 is SMNVEV (reference sequence). Trimming cost V 5 bases and J 3 bases; bases outside gene matches: 8. The CDR3 totals 15 residues. CDR3 region: CASSIARDRVYEQYF. CDR3 bases: TGTGCCAGCAGTATAGCCCGGGACAGGGTCTACGAGCAGTACTTC.

The gene calls are TRBV7-6 and TRBJ1-3, with D hard to call. Germline V gene sequence: CDR1 SGHVS, CDR2 FNYEAQ. The ends were cut back, 5 bases at V and 1 base at J, with 15 bases in the middle. This CDR3 spans 16 amino acids. CDR3 sequence reads: CASSVGLKGSGNTIYF. DNA for the CDR3: TGTGCCAGCAGCGTGGGCCTAAAGGGATCTGGAAACACCATATATTTT.

The chain employs TRBV5-1 and TRBJ2-7, with 9 bases that match TRBD1. V trimming: 4 bases; J trimming: 5 bases; junction bases outside the gene matches: 7. CDR1 SGHRS and CDR2 YFSETQ come from the germline V gene. The CDR3 is 14 amino acids. The CDR3 loop reads CASSVGQGLDEQYF. In nucleotides, the CDR3 is TGCGCCAGCAGCGTCGGACAGGGGTTAGACGAGCAGTACTTC.

The chain recombines TRBV7-9 with TRBJ1-2; D is possibly TRBD1 (6 bases). Deletions cut 5 bases from V and 8 bases from J, with 15 bases between. Looked up from germline, CDR1 is SEHNR and CDR2 is FQNEAQ (reference sequence). CDR3 length equals 13 residues. CDR3: CASSRRLGGGYTF. The CDR3 DNA sequence: TGTGCCAGCAGCCGCCGCCTGGGGGGCGGCTACACCTTC.

This clonotype was counted only a few times. The chain joins TRBV4-1 to TRBJ1-1; D is possibly TRBD1 (6 bases). The length of the CDR3 is 16 residues. V shed 4 bases and J shed 2 bases, with 17 bases lying between them. Germline CDR1 and CDR2: MGHRA and YSYEKL. The CDR3 region is CASSLPRRTANTEAFF. In DNA form, the CDR3 reads TGCGCCAGCAGCCTTCCGCGACGGACAGCAAACACTGAAGCTTTCTTT.

The chain recombines TRBV12-3 or TRBV12-4 with TRBJ2-3; 8 nucleotides align to TRBD1. This CDR3 region has 12 residues. Losses at the gene ends were 6 bases for V and 10 bases for J; bases not matched to a gene: 6. As DNA, the CDR3 is TGTGCCAGCAGCGTGACAGGGGCCTCGCAGTATTTT. Protein sequence: CASSVTGASQYF.

The chain links TRBV28 to TRBJ1-1, with D tentatively TRBD1 (5 bases). Germline V CDR1 and CDR2: MDHEN, SYDVKM. The CDR3 is made up of 18 amino acids. Between the trimmed V and J ends, which lost 3 bases and 6 bases, there was a span of 26 bases. CDR3 DNA: TGTGCCAGCAGTTTTTTTTGGCCCTCCGGAAACAGGCCCGCTGAAGCTTTCTTT. Encoded protein: CASSFFWPSGNRPAEAFF.

This chain connects TRBV7-9 to TRBJ2-1; 10 bases map to TRBD2. The tail of the sequence fits TRBJ2-7 better, so the J call may be wrong. The CDR3 is 15 amino acids. The germline gives CDR1 SEHNR, CDR2 FQNEAQ (reference sequence). CDR3 bases: TGTGCCAGCAGCGGACCGGGACTAGCGTACAATGAGCAGTACTTC. Translating it yields CASSGPGLAYNEQYF.

The sample holds many counts of this clonotype. This chain links TRBV12-3 or TRBV12-4 with TRBJ2-1; TRBD2 aligns across 8 bases. The CDR3 has 16 amino acids. V trimming: 5 bases; J trimming: 1 base; junction bases outside the gene matches: 7. CDR3 in DNA: TGTGCCAGCAGTCCCTCCTCTAGCGGGTCCTACAATGAGCAGTTCTTC. Translated: CASSPSSSGSYNEQFF.

The rearrangement uses TRBV4-3 and TRBJ2-1; D might be TRBD1 (6 bases). The CDR3 is made up of 15 amino acids. Trimming cost V 2 bases and J 6 bases, with 14 bases left between them. Germline CDR1 and CDR2: LGHNA and YSLEER. The chain's CDR3 is CASSQLQGLPNEQFF. The CDR3 DNA is TGCGCCAGCAGCCAACTCCAGGGGCTTCCCAATGAGCAGTTCTTC.

The V and J genes are TRBV12-3 or TRBV12-4 and TRBJ2-1, with D unresolved. V lost 7 bases to trimming and J lost 3 bases, with 10 bases between them. The CDR3 is 13 amino acids. The CDR3, as DNA: TGTGCCAGCATGACCACACTCTACAATGAGCAGTTCTTC. It translates to CASMTTLYNEQFF.

The chain recombines TRBV20-1 with TRBJ1-3; weak D call: TRBD1 (5 bases). Between the trimmed V and J ends, which lost 3 bases and 0 bases, there was a span of 9 bases. This CDR3 contains 14 residues. The germline CDR1 and CDR2 sequences are DFQATT and SNEGSKA (reference sequence). CDR3 bases: TGCAGTGCTAGTGCAGGGATCTCTGGAAACACCATATATTTT. It is translated as CSASAGISGNTIYF.

V and J are TRBV10-3 and TRBJ1-3, with unresolved D. The germline V gene has CDR1 ENHRY and CDR2 SYGVKD. Trimming took off 5 bases at V and 0 bases at J, with 17 bases between the two ends. The CDR3 loop spans 17 amino acids. The CDR3 DNA is TGTGCCATCAGTAGGAGGTCTTGGCAAGCCTCTGGAAACACCATATATTTT. Its translation is CAISRRSWQASGNTIYF.

This clonotype was seen a handful of times. The chain joins TRBV20-1 to TRBJ1-2, with D possibly TRBD1 on 5 matching bases. Trimming pared 5 bases from V and 0 bases from J, leaving 19 bases between. The germline CDR1 and CDR2 sequences are DFQATT and SNEGSKA (reference sequence). The CDR3 consists of 16 residues. CDR3 protein: CSAFPYRDRANYGYTF. In DNA form, the CDR3 reads TGCAGTGCTTTTCCGTATCGGGACCGCGCTAACTATGGCTACACCTTC.

This clonotype was observed a few times. This chain connects TRBV12-3 or TRBV12-4 to TRBJ1-2; no clear D. V was shortened by 5 bases and J by 4 bases, with 14 bases between the two germline ends. The CDR3 is 14 residues long. The CDR3 DNA sequence: TGTGCCAGCAGTCGACGAAGTATTGGCTATGGCTACACCTTC. Residues: CASSRRSIGYGYTF.

This sequence joins TRBV6-2 or TRBV6-3 and TRBJ2-7; the match to TRBD1 covers 10 bases. CDR1 is MNHEY, CDR2 SVGEGT, per germline. Germline trimming cut 2 bases from V and 7 bases from J; bases unmatched to any gene: 11. The CDR3 contains 16 residues. The CDR3 sequence: CASSYDRTGGVLEQYF. The CDR3 DNA is TGTGCCAGCAGTTACGACAGGACAGGGGGGGTTTTGGAGCAGTACTTC.

The CDR3 sequence is CASSPAPGGWNEQFF. CDR3 sequence (DNA): TGTGCCAGCAGCCCAGCACCGGGGGGGTGGAATGAGCAGTTCTTC. V is TRBV7-3 and J is TRBJ2-1; TRBD2 matches 8 bases. The CDR3 runs to 15 residues. V shed 5 bases and J 7 bases; nucleotides not matched to a gene: 10. Germline V gene sequence: CDR1 SGHTA, CDR2 FQGTGA.

This clonotype was counted a few times. V is TRBV3-1 and J is TRBJ1-2; D is undetermined. V was clipped by 1 base and J by 3 bases, with 6 bases between them. This CDR3 spans 13 amino acids. The germline V gene encodes CDR1 LGHDT and CDR2 YNNKEL (reference sequence). CDR3 coding DNA: TGTGCCAGCAGCCAAGTTGGGGACTATGGCTACACCTTC. Translated, it gives CASSQVGDYGYTF.

This clonotype was counted a single time. This rearrangement joins TRBV6-5 to TRBJ2-2; the D call may be TRBD1 or TRBD2 (5 bases each). The germline gives CDR1 MNHEY, CDR2 SVGAGI. Deletions cut 5 bases from V and 0 bases from J, with 19 bases between. The CDR3 has 18 residues. Here the CDR3 DNA reads TGTGCCAGCAGTACCCGAAACCGGGACGCCGCGAACACCGGGGAGCTGTTTTTT. This codes for CASSTRNRDAANTGELFF.